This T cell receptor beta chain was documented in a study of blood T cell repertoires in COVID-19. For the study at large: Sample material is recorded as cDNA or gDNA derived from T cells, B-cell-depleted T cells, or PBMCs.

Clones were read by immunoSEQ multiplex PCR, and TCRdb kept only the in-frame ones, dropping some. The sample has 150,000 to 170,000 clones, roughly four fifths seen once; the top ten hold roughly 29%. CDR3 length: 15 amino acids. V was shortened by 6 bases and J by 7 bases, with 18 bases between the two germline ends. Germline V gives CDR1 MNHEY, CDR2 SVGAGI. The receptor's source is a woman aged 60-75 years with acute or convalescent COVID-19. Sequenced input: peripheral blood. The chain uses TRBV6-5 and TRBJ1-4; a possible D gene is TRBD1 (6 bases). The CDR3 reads CASSTTQGRGEKLFF. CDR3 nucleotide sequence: TGTGCCAGCAGCACGACTCAGGGCAGGGGTGAAAAACTGTTTTTT.